A single sample gave rise to the 8 T cell receptor beta chains below, sequenced in a study of cytomegalovirus exposure and HLA in healthy donors (dated by TCRdb to about 2017). Library prep was done by the immunoSEQ multiplex PCR assay. A mixture of 60 forward primers for TCR Vbeta segments and 13 reverse primers for TCR Jbeta segments was used in the multiplex PCR. TCRdb stores this immuneACCESS table with in-frame sequences only. Part of the clones is absent; in the studies checked, under half of the shortfall reflects unresolved V genes, and no reason is known for the rest. The sample table gives around 46,000 clones. The ten largest clones add up to approximately 1% of the sample. Sequencing input: PBMCs. These TCRs come from a middle-aged woman in good health and CMV-seronegative.

The J gene is TRBJ2-1, the V gene TRBV30, with 11 nucleotides matching TRBD1. The CDR3 has 15 amino acids. Unmatched junction bases numbered 11, after V lost 5 bases and J lost 8 bases. Germline CDR1 GTSNPN, CDR2 SVGIG (reference sequence). The CDR3 protein is CAWGPGTGGVDEQFF. The CDR3 DNA reads as TGTGCCTGGGGCCCCGGGACAGGGGGGGTCGATGAGCAGTTCTTC.

This chain joins TRBV4-1 and TRBJ2-4; D is possibly TRBD1 (6 bases). V lost 1 base to trimming and J lost 3 bases, with 7 bases between them. Germline V CDR1 and CDR2: MGHRA, YSYEKL. The CDR3 is 14 amino acids. Here the CDR3 reads CASSQVGGKNIQYF. As DNA, the CDR3 is TGCGCCAGCAGCCAAGTAGGGGGCAAAAACATTCAGTACTTC.

In terms of frequency, this clone is medium-sized. Other DNA sequences of this sample code for an identical CDR3. This rearrangement joins TRBV6-5 to TRBJ2-2; D is possibly TRBD2 (5 bases). This CDR3 has 14 amino acids. Trimming left V 6 bases short and J 5 bases short, with 13 bases between. Germline assignment: CDR1 MNHEY and CDR2 SVGAGI. CDR3 nucleotide sequence: TGTGCCAGCAGCTACGACTCGGGGACCGGGGAGCTGTTTTTT. It translates to CASSYDSGTGELFF.

The rearrangement links TRBV28 to TRBJ1-2; D is unclear. Germline assignment: CDR1 MDHEN and CDR2 SYDVKM. V was cut by 6 bases and J by 4 bases, with 18 bases left in between. CDR3 size: 15 residues. The CDR3 sequence: CASRASPTETYGYTF. The CDR3 nucleotides are TGTGCCAGCAGAGCCAGCCCCACAGAAACCTATGGCTACACCTTC.

The chain combines TRBV19 with TRBJ2-7, with TRBD1 identical over 9 bases. The germline V gene has CDR1 LNHDA and CDR2 SQIVND (reference sequence). The CDR3 contains 14 residues. V was pared by 4 bases and J by 0 bases, with 1 base of the junction left unmatched. The CDR3 is CASSKGQGSYEQYF. The CDR3 region has the DNA TGTGCCAGTAGTAAGGGACAGGGCTCCTACGAGCAGTACTTC.

The chain combines TRBV10-3 with TRBJ2-5, with 7 positions matching TRBD1. Germline assignment: CDR1 ENHRY and CDR2 SYGVKD. There are 13 residues in the CDR3. V shed 6 bases, J shed 4 bases, and the junction held 5 bases outside the gene matches. The CDR3, as DNA: TGTGCCATCAGCCTGAACAGGGGAGAGACCCAGTACTTC. Its protein product is CAISLNRGETQYF.

This rearrangement joins TRBV4-3 to TRBJ1-2, with a tentative D call TRBD1 (6 bases). From germline, CDR1 is LGHNA and CDR2 YSLEER. Trimming removed 3 bases at V and 3 bases at J, with 14 bases between. This CDR3 has 15 amino acids. Here the CDR3 DNA reads TGCGCCAGCAGCCACACACAGGGCGCCGACTATGGCTACACCTTC. The encoded protein is CASSHTQGADYGYTF.

Worth noting for this clone: The germline gene is not matched at one end of the junction; a read error may be the cause. The chain links TRBV7-7 to TRBJ2-3; 8 nucleotides agree with TRBD2. CDR1 is SSHAT and CDR2 is FNYEAQ in the germline V gene (reference sequence). The CDR3 contains 17 residues. Here the CDR3 reads CASSSPSGRREVDTQYF. The DNA for the CDR3 is TGTGCTAGCAGCTCCCCTAGCGGTAGGCGGGAGGTAGATACGCAGTATTTT.